These T cell receptor beta chains were read from a single sample in a study of blood T cell repertoires in COVID-19. Clones were read by immunoSEQ multiplex PCR, and TCRdb kept only the in-frame ones, dropping some. The sample contains fewer than 250,000 clones, about 93% of which appear only once. Source material: peripheral blood. Every receptor here comes from a man aged 25 to 40 with COVID-19, enrolled during active disease. Each CDR3 is given without its conserved first and last residue. A D gene is named only where the DNA matches it firmly.

length,V,J,D,CDR3
12,TRBV6-5,TRBJ2-7,.,ASSYGGVTYEQY
12,TRBV7-9,TRBJ2-1,.,ASSSAGWGNEQF
15,TRBV7-3,TRBJ2-6,.,ASRPEGGRVGANVLT
12,TRBV5-1,TRBJ1-2,.,ASSLLWEGRGYT
13,TRBV5-4,TRBJ2-1,TRBD2,ASRSGLADYNEQF
12,TRBV5-1,TRBJ1-6,.,ASSLGRDNSPLH
13,TRBV4-1,TRBJ2-7,.,ASSQGRGQRYEQY
13,TRBV10-3,TRBJ2-5,.,AISESKGVGETQY
12,TRBV5-6,TRBJ2-2,.,ASRHSSNTGELF
10,TRBV5-1,TRBJ2-7,.,ASSLFGNEQY
15,TRBV5-1,TRBJ1-5,TRBD1,ASSLGGGTGENQPQH
13,TRBV7-6,TRBJ1-5,.,ASSFGQPNYQPQH
15,TRBV5-4,TRBJ1-1,TRBD1,ASSPPGQGTVNTEAF
11,TRBV9,TRBJ1-1,.,ASSVAGSTEAF